A single sample gave rise to the 22 T cell receptor beta chains below, sequenced in a study of shared clonotypes between healthy human individuals. Produced via immunoSEQ multiplex PCR; TCRdb's table is partial and in-frame only. The repertoire holds about 1.1 million clones, roughly 80% seen once, with about 0.89% in the top ten. The material sequenced was memory CD4+ T cells from PBMCs. As for subset: CD45RA-negative fraction. The receptors here all came from a young man in good health. Some clones in this sample may be carry-over from other donors' samples.

The CDR3 region is CASSKNVGSTEAFF. CDR3 coding DNA: TGTGCCAGCAGCAAAAACGTTGGGAGCACTGAAGCTTTCTTT. The chain recombines TRBV5-4 with TRBJ1-1; no clear D. The CDR3 totals 14 residues. The germline V gene has CDR1 SGHNT and CDR2 YYREEE (reference sequence). The V and J ends lost 4 bases and 4 bases respectively, with 14 bases between them.

The chain couples TRBV2 to TRBJ2-1, with 7 bases that match TRBD2. Germline trimming cut 5 bases from V and 3 bases from J; bases unmatched to any gene: 10. Germline CDR1 reads SNHLY; CDR2 reads FYNNEI. The length of the CDR3 is 16 residues. CDR3: CASSSPGGGGYNEQFF. DNA of the CDR3: TGTGCCAGCAGTTCACCGGGAGGCGGGGGCTACAATGAGCAGTTCTTC.

V is TRBV7-2 and J is TRBJ1-5; D unclear. CDR1 SGHTA and CDR2 FQGNSA come from the germline V gene. V shed 5 bases and J shed 0 bases, with 5 bases lying between them. The CDR3 runs to 13 residues. CDR3: CASSRFSNQPQHF. DNA for the CDR3: TGTGCCAGCAGCCGTTTTAGCAATCAGCCCCAGCATTTT.

J is TRBJ2-2 and V is TRBV6-4; D is uncertain. The V end lost 6 bases, the J end lost 4 bases, and 12 bases lay between the germline ends. The germline gives CDR1 MRHNA, CDR2 SNTAGT. The CDR3 length is 14 residues. In DNA form, the CDR3 reads TGTGCCAGCAGCGATCGGCCAACCACCGGGGAGCTGTTTTTT. The encoded protein is CASSDRPTTGELFF.

To note about this clone: Distinct nucleotide sequences in the sample also encode this CDR3. This chain connects TRBV28 to TRBJ1-3; D may be TRBD1 (6 bases). Germline values: CDR1 MDHEN, CDR2 SYDVKM. Trimming removed 5 bases from V and 0 bases from J, with 11 bases in between. The CDR3 consists of 15 residues. As DNA, the CDR3 is TGTGCCAGCAGTCCCACAGGGCGCTCTGGAAACACCATATATTTT. Its protein is CASSPTGRSGNTIYF.

This chain joins TRBV18 and TRBJ1-1; D is possibly TRBD1 (6 bases). The CDR3 is 14 residues long. V was trimmed by 4 bases and J by 0 bases, leaving 9 bases between them. The germline CDR1 and CDR2 sequences are KGHSH and LQKENI. CDR3 in DNA: TGTGCCAGCTCACGGACAGCAATGAACACTGAAGCTTTCTTT. This translates into CASSRTAMNTEAFF.

This clone appeared once. The chain joins TRBV14 to TRBJ2-1; the match to TRBD2 covers 7 bases. Per the germline V gene, CDR1 is SGHDN and CDR2 is FVKESK. The CDR3 loop spans 17 amino acids. The J segment lost 3 bases and the V segment lost 0 bases, leaving 8 bases of the junction unmatched. CDR3: CASSQDRSGGGYNEQFF. CDR3 sequence (DNA): TGTGCCAGCAGCCAAGATAGATCGGGAGGCGGCTACAATGAGCAGTTCTTC.

The V gene is TRBV2, the J gene TRBJ2-6; TRBD1 matches at 7 bases. Germline V lookup: CDR1 SNHLY, CDR2 FYNNEI. There are 15 residues in the CDR3. Unmatched junction bases numbered 3, after V lost 6 bases and J lost 1 base. CDR3 coding DNA: TGTGCCAGCAGGGGACAGAAATCTGGGGCCAACGTCCTGACTTTC. Residues: CASRGQKSGANVLTF.

V usage is TRBV5-1 and J usage is TRBJ2-2; 13 bases match TRBD2. This CDR3 has 17 amino acids. Germline V gene lookup returns CDR1 SGHRS and CDR2 YFSETQ. V lost 1 base and J lost 8; bases outside the gene matches: 8. The CDR3 sequence: CASSLTSGRALSGELFF. CDR3 DNA: TGCGCCAGCAGCTTGACTAGCGGGAGGGCCTTGAGTGGGGAGCTGTTTTTT.

This chain links TRBV14 with TRBJ1-3; possibly TRBD1 for D (5 bases). The CDR3 covers 15 residues. The germline V and J ends were trimmed by 5 bases and 4 bases, with 15 bases remaining between them. The germline V gene encodes CDR1 SGHDN and CDR2 FVKESK. CDR3 nucleotide sequence: TGTGCCAGCAGCAAGATTGCAGGGCTAGGAAACACCATATATTTT. This codes for CASSKIAGLGNTIYF. The full variable domain, completed using reference TRBV14 and TRBJ1-3, is EAGVTQFPSHSVIEKGQTVTLRCDPISGHDNLYWYRRVMGKEIKFLLHFVKESKQDESGMPNNRFLAERTGGTYSTLKVQPAELEDSGVYFCASSKIAGLGNTIYFGEGSWLTVV.

In its sample, this clone was seen a few times. The chain has TRBV5-1 and TRBJ2-4; D may correspond to TRBD1 or TRBD2 (5 bases each). The V gene lost 0 bases and the J gene lost 6 bases, with 16 bases spanning the gap. Germline V CDR1 and CDR2: SGHRS, YFSETQ. The CDR3 sequence is 16 residues long. CDR3 protein: CASSLEGSRGGNIQYF. The CDR3 nucleotides read TGCGCCAGCAGCTTGGAGGGTAGTCGGGGCGGAAACATTCAGTACTTC. Combining the CDR3 with reference TRBV5-1 and TRBJ2-4 gives the whole variable domain KAGVTQTPRYLIKTRGQQVTLSCSPISGHRSVSWYQQTPGQGLQFLFEYFSETQRNKGNFPGRFSGRQFSNSRSEMNVSTLELGDSALYLCASSLEGSRGGNIQYFGAGTRLSVL.

Details on this clone: A much bigger clone sits one base away, suggesting this may be a read error. The rearrangement uses TRBV29-1 and TRBJ1-5, with D unclear. This CDR3 is built from 13 residues. V was cut by 3 bases and J by 2 bases, with 8 bases left in between. Germline assignment: CDR1 SQVTM and CDR2 ANQGSEA. The CDR3, as DNA: TGCAGCGTTGATGTCGGTGGCAATCAGCCCCAGCATTTT. Its translation is CSVDVGGNQPQHF. The variable domain in full, completed from reference TRBV29-1 and TRBJ1-5, reads SAVISQKPSRDICQRGTSLTIQCQVDSQVTMMFWYRQQPGQSLTLIATANQGSEATYESGFVIDKFPISRPNLTFSTLTVSNMSPEDSSIYLCSVDVGGNQPQHFGDGTRLSIL.

This rearrangement joins TRBV19 to TRBJ2-2; D possibly corresponds to TRBD1 (5 bases). Trimming removed 5 bases from V and 7 bases from J, with 14 bases in between. The CDR3 contains 14 residues. Looked up from germline, CDR1 is LNHDA and CDR2 is SQIVND (reference sequence). The DNA for the CDR3 is TGTGCCAGTAGTGAAAGGGGCGCGGTCGGGGAGCTGTTTTTT. Its translation: CASSERGAVGELFF.

Notes on this clone: Other DNA variants within this sample encode the same CDR3. The chain couples TRBV20-1 to TRBJ2-3, with D unresolved. The CDR3 covers 11 residues. Germline V CDR1 and CDR2: DFQATT, SNEGSKA (reference sequence). Trimming pared 6 bases from V and 0 bases from J, leaving 4 bases between. The DNA of the CDR3 is TGCAGTGCGGGTAGCACAGATACGCAGTATTTT. This gives the protein CSAGSTDTQYF.

This clone was seen a single time. This chain uses TRBV2 with TRBJ2-1; D is unresolved. The length of the CDR3 is 14 residues. Per the germline V gene, CDR1 is SNHLY and CDR2 is FYNNEI. V lost 6 bases and J 0 bases, leaving 9 bases between the germline ends. CDR3: CASSPRPSYNEQFF. The CDR3 DNA sequence: TGTGCCAGCAGCCCCAGACCCTCCTACAATGAGCAGTTCTTC.

As regards this clone: The junction shows a germline mismatch at one end, possibly a read error. The chain has TRBV10-3 and TRBJ2-5; D gene unclear. In germline, CDR1 is ENHRY, CDR2 SYGVKD. The CDR3 length is 8 residues. The CDR3 here is CRSETQYF. CDR3 DNA: TGCCGCTCGGAGACCCAGTACTTC.

Concerning this clone: The junction departs from germline at one end; a sequencing error may be responsible. This chain connects TRBV28 to TRBJ1-3, with a possible D match to TRBD1 (6 bases). The CDR3 contains 12 residues. Germline CDR1 is MDHEN and CDR2 is SYDVKM. The CDR3 protein is CASSFNIRGADF. In DNA, the CDR3 is TGTGCCAGCAGTTTCAATATAAGGGGGGCCGATTTT. The complete variable domain, with remaining parts taken from reference TRBV28 and TRBJ1-3, reads DVKVTQSSRYLVKRTGEKVFLECVQDMDHENMFWYRQDPGLGLRLIYFSYDVKMKEKGDIPEGYSVSREKKERFSLILESASTNQTSMYLCASSFNIRGADFGEGSWLTVV.

The chain recombines TRBV9 with TRBJ2-1; D not resolved. V was pared by 3 bases and J by 4 bases, with 14 bases between. CDR1 and CDR2 (germline): SGDLS, YYNGEE. The CDR3 has 15 amino acids. In DNA form, the CDR3 reads TGTGCCAGCAGCGAGGCCCTTCCTCCTTACAATGAGCAGTTCTTC. Translating gives CASSEALPPYNEQFF. Variable domain in full (rest from reference TRBV9 and TRBJ2-1): DSGVTQTPKHLITATGQRVTLRCSPRSGDLSVYWYQQSLDQGLQFLIQYYNGEERAKGNILERFSAQQFPDLHSELNLSSLELGDSALYFCASSEALPPYNEQFFGPGTRLTVL.

Note on this clone: A much larger clone differs from this one at a single base, so this may be a read error. The CDR3 DNA reads TGTGCCAGCAGCTTAAAATCCTACAATGAGCAGTTCTTC. It specifies CASSLKSYNEQFF. V gene TRBV7-2 combines with J gene TRBJ2-1; no firm D call. The V end lost 2 bases, the J end lost 1 base, and 3 bases lay between the germline ends. The CDR3 runs 13 residues. In germline, CDR1 is SGHTA, CDR2 FQGNSA. The complete variable domain, with remaining parts taken from reference TRBV7-2 and TRBJ2-1, reads GAGVSQSPSNKVTEKGKDVELRCDPISGHTALYWYRQSLGQGLEFLIYFQGNSAPDKSGLPSDRFSAERTGGSVSTLTIQRTQQEDSAVYLCASSLKSYNEQFFGPGTRLTVL.

This clone has only a few counts. The chain joins TRBV7-9 to TRBJ2-1; D call uncertain. The CDR3 runs 14 residues. The germline gives CDR1 SEHNR, CDR2 FQNEAQ (reference sequence). V was pared by 1 base and J by 8 bases, with 12 bases between. The CDR3 DNA follows: TGTGCCAGCAGCTTAGTATATCAGACGGATGAGCAGTTCTTC. This codes for CASSLVYQTDEQFF.

This clone was seen a handful of times. The chain joins TRBV4-2 to TRBJ1-4, with TRBD1 matching 7 bases. The CDR3 contains 15 residues. Per germline, CDR1 LGHNA and CDR2 YNFKEQ. V lost 4 bases, J lost 5 bases, and 7 bases stayed unmatched. CDR3 protein: CASSPPDRINEKLFF. As DNA, the CDR3 is TGTGCCAGCAGCCCCCCGGACAGGATCAATGAAAAACTGTTTTTT.

The rearrangement links TRBV11-2 to TRBJ1-1, with D maybe TRBD1 (6 bases). This CDR3 has 14 amino acids. The V gene lost 6 bases and the J gene lost 10 bases, with 21 bases spanning the gap. In germline, CDR1 is SGHAT, CDR2 FQNNGV. DNA of the CDR3: TGTGCCAGCAGTCATACGACCGGGGGCCCCGGAGCTTTCTTT. This gives the protein CASSHTTGGPGAFF.